This TCR beta chain was profiled in a study of T cells in Graves' hyperthyroidism and ophthalmopathy. Study-level results: Blood samples included most of the expanded thyroid clonotypes exceeding 0.001.

Clinical Activity Scores of at least 3, NOSPECS grades of at least 4 and durations under 3 months characterized ophthalmopathy patients. With 4 bases clipped from V and 6 bases from J, the junction kept 2 bases outside the gene matches. The CDR3 has 12 residues. Looked up from germline, CDR1 is SEHNR and CDR2 is FQNEAQ (reference sequence). This clonotype was found many times. Its specificity is not known. It was RNA transcripts that yielded the amplified TCR beta CDR3 regions. HTBI primers were employed in a first-round RT-PCR of the TCR CDR3. TCRdb passed the multiplex PCR reads through MiXCR, listing each CDR3 protein once. The repertoire has about 530,000 distinct CDR3 sequences, roughly a sixth of them found once; the top ten carry approximately 16%.

The source is a woman under 30 with Graves' ophthalmopathy. The specimen was blood. This chain uses TRBV7-9 with TRBJ2-7, with 8 bases fitting TRBD1. The CDR3 here is CASSSGQGEQYF. Written as DNA, the CDR3 is TGTGCCAGCAGCTCAGGACAGGGCGAGCAGTACTTC.